Listed below are T cell receptor beta chains from one sample, sequenced in a study of Graves' ophthalmopathy and Graves' hyperthyroidism. Each CDR3 protein is one row after TCRdb ran MiXCR on the multiplex PCR reads. The data contain over a million distinct CDR3 sequences, about 36% of them singletons. The sample was peripheral blood or thyroid tissue (not recorded which). These receptors were obtained from an adult man with Graves' hyperthyroidism. Both conserved end residues are part of each CDR3. Only part of the rows carry a size: once, few, many, or a class if the clone is expanded.

j_call,clone_size,v_call,cdr3_aa
TRBJ1-1,many,TRBV20-1,CSALQGSFDTEAFF
TRBJ1-2,many,TRBV5-6,CASSLGAAGGGYTF
TRBJ1-2,many,TRBV5-6,CASSAGGGNYGYTF
TRBJ2-6,-,TRBV2,CASSFPGTDSGANVLTF
TRBJ2-2,once,TRBV10-3,CAISEGTSQNTGELFF
TRBJ1-2,many,TRBV6-9,CASTLRGHSYGYTF
TRBJ1-4,few,TRBV7-2,CASSGPIPGQGPLGTEKLFF
TRBJ1-4,few,TRBV20-1,CSARVWEKLFF
TRBJ1-1,many,TRBV5-1,CASSKYILWSEAFF
TRBJ1-1,-,TRBV7-8,CASSLNLVAGNTEAFF
TRBJ2-7,many,TRBV15,CATSSPGEGVYEQYF
TRBJ1-5,-,TRBV28,CASSPTQGYQPQHF